This TCR beta chain derives from a study of blood T cell repertoires in COVID-19. The CDR3 spans 15 residues. V was pared by 5 bases and J by 0 bases, with 13 bases between. The germline V gene encodes CDR1 MNHEY and CDR2 SMNVEV (reference sequence). Generated by immunoSEQ multiplex PCR, the TCRdb table keeps only in-frame clones and is missing some. The profile shows around 55,000 clones, approximately 88% of them singletons. Source material: peripheral blood. The chain links TRBV27 to TRBJ1-1, with D possibly matching TRBD1 (6 bases). The sequence was obtained from a middle-aged man with COVID-19, enrolled during active disease. CDR3 DNA sequence: TGTGCCAGCAGTCTCGGACAGAGAATGAACACTGAAGCTTTCTTT. Amino acids: CASSLGQRMNTEAFF.